This T cell receptor beta chain comes out of a study of blood T cell dynamics during melanoma immunotherapy. Study as a whole: Patients with metastatic melanoma got pembrolizumab or nivolumab-ipilimumab as first-line care.

Time point defined: week 3, after first cycle of checkpoint inhibitor. The data were produced by immunoSEQ multiplex PCR, yet TCRdb's version contains in-frame clones alone and is incomplete. The data hold roughly 16,000 clones, with over 90% observed a single time. This clonotype was sampled from a human donor with melanoma. The specimen was effector memory CD8+ T cells from blood, collected from a patient treated with checkpoint blockade.

The CDR3 loop reads CASSSRDFLPYEQYF. The CDR3 nucleotides read TGTGCCAGCAGCTCCCGGGACTTTCTACCCTACGAGCAGTACTTC. The gene calls are TRBV7-9 and TRBJ2-5; possible D gene TRBD2, 6 bases. The tail of the sequence fits TRBJ2-7 better, so the J call may be wrong. Germline V CDR1 and CDR2: SEHNR, FQNEAQ (reference sequence). CDR3 length: 15 amino acids.